This T cell receptor beta chain was captured in a study of CD8 T cells in ankylosing spondylitis. Notes on the study in general: Reactive arthritis synovial fluid and blood were previously reported to contain some motif variants. For ankylosing spondylitis blood, a TCR beta motif of about 8 highly homologous variants appeared characteristic. Reports say disease-linked clones showed up significantly more in matched ankylosing spondylitis synovial fluid.

For this clonotype: Antigen: not known.

With molecular barcodes, quantitative 5'-RACE was used to make the TCR beta libraries. One entry per CDR3 protein, called by TCRdb with MiXCR from the 5' RACE reads. The sample lists 290,000 or so distinct CDR3 sequences, 20% occurring once. The clonotype was recovered from a female donor with ankylosing spondylitis or in good health (not recorded which). The sequenced sample was blood, either unsorted or a sorted T cell fraction (not recorded which).

The CDR3 DNA is TGTGCCAGCAGCTTAAGCCCCTCCGAGGCTTTCTTT. This codes for CASSLSPSEAFF. The gene calls are TRBV7-9 and TRBJ1-1; no clear D gene. The length of the CDR3 is 12 residues. Germline CDR1 reads SEHNR; CDR2 reads FQNEAQ (reference sequence). The V gene lost 2 bases and the J gene lost 11 bases, with 12 bases spanning the gap. The variable domain in full, with the rest retrieved from reference TRBV7-9 and TRBJ1-1, is DTGVSQNPRHKITKRGQNVTFRCDPISEHNRLYWYRQTLGQGPEFLTYFQNEAQLEKSRLLSDRFSAERPKGSFSTLEIQRTEQGDSAMYLCASSLSPSEAFFGQGTRLTVV.